A selection of T cell receptor beta chains follows, all from one sample in a study of blood T cell repertoires in COVID-19. Libraries were prepared by immunoSEQ multiplex PCR; TCRdb keeps only in-frame clonotypes and omits some of them. Of some 200,000 clones listed, approximately 78% are singletons. The source material was peripheral blood. These receptors were taken from a woman aged 70 to 79 with COVID-19, enrolled during active disease. CDR3s leave out the opening cysteine and the closing phenylalanine or tryptophan. D genes are given only for firm matches.

TRBV28 - 12 ASGLTGNTGELF
TRBV6-2/TRBV6-3 - 11 ASSPREGSPLH
TRBV19 TRBD2 13 ASSFSGRTAGELF
TRBV7-9 - 10 AAGGQADTQY
TRBV15 - 11 ATSKTKINEQF
TRBV7-9 TRBD1 15 ASSPRGQGALGTEAF
TRBV28 TRBD2 13 ASSLQGLAGGSSY
TRBV28 - 10 ASRTRPGGAF
TRBV7-9 TRBD2 14 ASSPLGLAVVDEQY
TRBV7-9 - 14 ASSLVGGPDHSPLH
TRBV28 TRBD1 12 ASSSRDSLGGYT
TRBV20-1 TRBD2 9 SASSGGEQY
TRBV6-6 TRBD2 11 ASSSGGLGELF
TRBV2 - 12 ASNPGLSSYEQY
TRBV7-3 TRBD1 13 ASSLTFLGGGEQY
TRBV29-1 TRBD2 12 SVSPGLAANEQF
TRBV9 - 16 ASSPWGESYSGANVLT
TRBV11-2 - 17 ASSLDMDRLFSGANVLT
TRBV2 - 9 ASSTGRSQY
TRBV2 TRBD2 12 AGSQREGRNEQF
TRBV10-3 TRBD1 10 ATDRDGTEAF
TRBV9 TRBD2 13 ASSVMPGGPHEQY
TRBV6-2/TRBV6-3 TRBD2 14 ASSQGTSTSTDTQY
TRBV5-1 - 12 ASSLGLVKETQY
TRBV5-4 - 14 ASSLPGDPYTGELF
TRBV5-1 - 11 ASKDTPNTEAF
TRBV4-1 TRBD2 13 ASSQAPSGIYEQY
TRBV20-1 TRBD2 10 SAGVGGDTQY
TRBV7-2 - 12 ASSLSPSGLEQY
TRBV27 - 11 ASSTEGYTEAF
TRBV10-3 - 11 AISESEGYGYT
TRBV9 TRBD2 14 ASSPGLAGVNNEQF
TRBV30 TRBD2 11 AGTSGSRKTQY
TRBV5-1 - 13 ASSPSGSSNEKLF
TRBV11-2 - 11 ASRSVGVYEQF
TRBV2 - 10 ASTSGANVLT
TRBV29-1 - 12 SVADRNSNQPQH
TRBV11-2 - 11 ASSLGGVETQY
TRBV9 TRBD2 15 ASSPQSLAGDLYEQY
TRBV7-2 - 13 ASSFTTVPSYEQY
TRBV6-2/TRBV6-3 - 16 ASSYLVGQGIYNQPQH
TRBV25-1 TRBD1 12 ASRRQGRDTEAF
TRBV29-1 - 9 SASAKNIQY
TRBV19 TRBD1 12 ASSRQGETGELF
TRBV10-2 - 10 ASSETGYGYT